This T cell receptor beta chain is from a study of patients and donors after allogeneic stem cell transplantation. MiXCR, run by TCRdb on the RT-PCR reads, gives a single entry per CDR3 protein. The repertoire holds about a million distinct CDR3 sequences, with roughly 18% as singletons. The CDR3 extends over 16 amino acids. Trimming took 10 bases from V and 7 from J; bases not matched to a gene: 19. CDR1 and CDR2 from the germline V gene are ENHRY and SYGVKD. Sequences were obtained from blood, either unsorted or a sorted T cell fraction (not recorded which). The origin of this receptor is a human donor who was either an allogeneic HSCT recipient or a stem cell or donor lymphocyte infusion donor (not recorded which). It is not recorded whose cells these are; they may come from a transplant donor. The chain links TRBV10-3 to TRBJ2-4; 7 positions match TRBD1. The CDR3 is CASSLDRVGDLNIQYF. The CDR3 coding sequence is TGTGCCAGCAGCTTAGACAGGGTGGGGGATCTGAACATTCAGTACTTC.